These 5 T cell receptor beta chains came from one sample sequenced in a study of cytomegalovirus exposure and HLA in healthy donors. PCR amplification relied on 60 Vbeta primers (plus 13 Jbeta primers). TCRdb's copy holds only in-frame clones and misses some; the assay was immunoSEQ multiplex PCR. The top ten clones hold approximately 2.6% of a sample with approximately 140,000 clones, just over 70% of them seen once. Sequenced input: PBMCs. The source is a woman in her sixties or seventies in good health and CMV-seropositive.

The rearrangement links TRBV6-5 to TRBJ2-7; TRBD1 is a possible D gene (5 bases). This CDR3 contains 15 residues. Trimming pared 6 bases from V and 0 bases from J, leaving 15 bases between. Germline-derived CDR1 and CDR2 are MNHEY and SVGAGI. CDR3 nucleotide sequence: TGTGCCAGCAGACTCCAGGGCTTCAACTCCTACGAGCAGTACTTC. Amino acid sequence: CASRLQGFNSYEQYF.

This chain connects TRBV6-5 to TRBJ1-2; D unresolved. The length of the CDR3 is 15 residues. CDR1 is MNHEY and CDR2 is SVGAGI in the germline V gene. Between the trimmed V and J ends, which lost 0 bases and 4 bases, there was a span of 12 bases. The CDR3 sequence is CASSYSAVLAYGYTF. CDR3 coding DNA: TGTGCCAGCAGTTACTCTGCGGTGTTAGCCTATGGCTACACCTTC.

V is TRBV9 and J is TRBJ2-3; TRBD2 might be the D (6 bases). The V end was cut by 3 bases, the J end by 2 bases, with 19 bases between. Looked up from germline, CDR1 is SGDLS and CDR2 is YYNGEE. CDR3 length: 17 residues. The CDR3 sequence is CASSAMYSGKSTDTQYF. The CDR3 nucleotides read TGTGCCAGCAGCGCTATGTATAGCGGAAAATCCACAGATACGCAGTATTTT.

V is TRBV4-1 and J is TRBJ1-1, with a possible D match to TRBD1 (6 bases). CDR3 length: 15 residues. Germline assignment: CDR1 MGHRA and CDR2 YSYEKL. Between the trimmed V and J ends, which lost 4 bases and 3 bases, there was a span of 15 bases. The CDR3 is CASSPEQGWHTEAFF. CDR3 bases: TGCGCCAGCAGCCCTGAACAGGGTTGGCACACTGAAGCTTTCTTT.

The chain couples TRBV7-3 to TRBJ2-1; TRBD2 aligns across 10 bases. Germline V gives CDR1 SGHTA, CDR2 FQGTGA. The CDR3 has 15 amino acids. V lost 5 bases and J lost 6; bases outside the gene matches: 7. The CDR3 coding sequence is TGTGCCAGCAGCCCCGATAGCGGGGGGTCCAATGAGCAGTTCTTC. It codes for CASSPDSGGSNEQFF.